The present T cell receptor beta chain was sequenced within a study of cytomegalovirus exposure and HLA in healthy donors. PCR employed 60 Vbeta and 13 Jbeta primers. This table comes from immunoSEQ multiplex PCR, and its TCRdb copy is limited to in-frame clones, with some not included. The sample yields tens of thousands of clones, about 80% seen once. Germline V gives CDR1 SGHDN, CDR2 FVKESK. V lost 4 bases, J lost 3 bases, and 9 bases lay in between. The CDR3 extends over 13 amino acids. The V and J genes are TRBV14 and TRBJ1-1; D call uncertain. The receptor comes from a man in his fifties in good health and CMV-seronegative. The sample comprised PBMCs. As DNA, the CDR3 is TGTGCCAGCAGCCGTCCCCCCGACACTGAAGCTTTCTTT. This sequence encodes CASSRPPDTEAFF.